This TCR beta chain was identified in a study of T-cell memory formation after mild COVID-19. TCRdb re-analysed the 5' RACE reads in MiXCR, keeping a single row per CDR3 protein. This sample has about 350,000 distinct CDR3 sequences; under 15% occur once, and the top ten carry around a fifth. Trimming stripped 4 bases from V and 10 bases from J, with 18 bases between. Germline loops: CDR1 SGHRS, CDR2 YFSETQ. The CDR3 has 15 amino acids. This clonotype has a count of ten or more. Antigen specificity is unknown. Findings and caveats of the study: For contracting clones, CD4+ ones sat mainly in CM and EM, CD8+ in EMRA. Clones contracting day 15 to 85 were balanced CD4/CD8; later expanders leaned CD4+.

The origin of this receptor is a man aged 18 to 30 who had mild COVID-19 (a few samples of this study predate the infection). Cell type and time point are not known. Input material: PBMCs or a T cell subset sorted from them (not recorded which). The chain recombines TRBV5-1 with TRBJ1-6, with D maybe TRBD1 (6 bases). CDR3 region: CASSPQGLGQSPLHF. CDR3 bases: TGCGCCAGCAGCCCACAGGGCCTGGGACAATCACCCCTCCACTTT.